The source of this TCR beta chain is a study of T cell repertoires in ileal Crohn's disease. Trimming shortened V by 6 bases and J by 4 bases, and 17 bases separated the two germline ends. Germline V gene data show CDR1 as SGHDT and CDR2 as YYEEEE. The CDR3 consists of 14 residues. TCRdb keeps only in-frame clones here, not all; method: immunoSEQ multiplex PCR. This sample carries about 17,000 clones, 50% to 75% of them seen once, and the ten largest clones take 5.5% to 7%. This chain links TRBV5-6 with TRBJ2-7; TRBD2 is a possible D gene (6 bases). Sequenced input: ileal tissue. The source is an adult with Crohn's disease. Written as DNA, the CDR3 is TGTGCCAGCACGGGGAGGCAAAAGAAATACGAGCAGTACTTC. It is translated as CASTGRQKKYEQYF. The full variable domain, its missing parts supplied by reference TRBV5-6 and TRBJ2-7, is DAGVTQSPTHLIKTRGQQVTLRCSPKSGHDTVSWYQQALGQGPQFIFQYYEEEERQRGNFPDRFSGHQFPNYSSELNVNALLLGDSALYLCASTGRQKKYEQYFGPGTRLTVT.